This T cell receptor (beta chain) stems from a study of identical twins (dated by TCRdb to 2016 to 2017). Looking at the study overall: TCR alpha and beta repertoires from monozygotic twins, unrelated adults of various ages and cord blood were deep-sequenced to test whether fetal clonotypes persist. To rule out contamination, replicate twin experiments were performed at different times with different library preparation protocols.

The V end loses 1 base and the J end loses 5 bases, and a stretch of 6 bases separates them. From a lookup of the germline V gene (reference sequence), CDR1 and CDR2 are SEHNR and FQNEAQ. The CDR3 contains 13 residues, cysteine and phenylalanine counted. This entry keeps only the CDR3 DNA: 39 bases, framed from base 1. Every donor was a healthy Caucasian. Three pairs of female monozygotic twins, all aged roughly 18 to 29 years, were included in the twin cohort. The RNA used for TCR libraries was isolated from peripheral blood mononuclear cells. Libraries were prepared through 5' RACE. For sequencing, an Illumina HiSeq 2000 was employed. Template switching added a universal primer binding site, and the final cDNA carried a unique molecular identifier that allowed TCR cDNA molecules to be counted accurately. Specific primers in the conserved constant-segment region were used to synthesize first-strand cDNA for the TCR alpha and beta chains. Each cDNA library was double barcoded, with a SMART-Mk sample barcode plus Illumina barcodes, to control for contamination. TruSeq adapter sequences and Illumina sample barcodes were added in two successive PCR steps. Sequencing of the TCR alpha and beta cDNA libraries was done on the Illumina HiSeq platform using custom primers. On the study's bioinformatics: Unique molecular identifiers were extracted from raw reads with MiGEC, and CDR3 positions were determined with MiXCR. For each individual, recombination models were inferred using an EM algorithm with the repgenHMM and IGoR tools. Shared clonotypes were analyzed with the tcR package in R, and sharing was normalized by the product of cloneset sizes. To study raw recombination without the effects of thymic and clonal selection, out-of-frame nonproductive sequences were analyzed. TCRdb redid the processing of the public reads, applying fastp at Q25 and MiXCR, and retained in-frame beta chains. Under each unique CDR3 protein, matching rows form one entry showing the most common genes and DNA. These V and J calls are TCRdb output, not the study's own analysis. The sample data list about 890,000 distinct CDR3 sequences, and 12% of these were observed just once. The ten largest account for 1.5% to 2% of the sample.

The research as a whole found: In monozygotic twins, recombination models systematically underestimated out-of-frame TCR alpha sharing, but the models matched the sharing seen between unrelated individuals. In beta out-of-frame sequences, excess twin sharing was weaker, because having fewer shared sequences lowered the signal-to-noise ratio. Out-of-frame TCR alpha sequences shared between twins showed an excess of low generation-probability sequences compared with coincidental sharing between unrelated individuals. Invariant T cells such as MAIT and iNKT could partly confound zero-insertion analyses, though diverse VJ usage argued against this for most clonotypes. Fewer insertions were carried by abundant cord blood beta clonotypes, a similar but weaker trend appeared in young adult naive repertoires, and no such trend appeared in memory repertoires. Because the same donors could not be followed over many years, conclusions were based on cross-sectional statistical analysis.

This clonotype turned up a few times. Its antigen is not yet known. Base qualities are missing; no much larger clone stands one base away. These same records also appear under a second study, on yellow fever vaccine responses in identical twins. Reported in the second study: According to the authors, in identical twins the way T cells responded to vaccination appeared partly convergent and partly personalized. In identical twins, the study followed T cell clones that responded to the vaccine with precision.

The chain links TRBV7-9 with TRBJ2-1; there is no confident call for the D gene. This clonotype originated in a woman aged 18-29 years in good health. Material for sequencing was PBMCs. The base sequence is TGTGCCAGCAGCTTAGGAATCAACAATGAGCAGTTCTTC. It specifies CASSLGINNEQFF.